This TCR beta chain was observed in a study of blood T cells in healthy people across ages. The CDR3 covers 15 residues. Germline assignment: CDR1 SSHAT and CDR2 FNYEAQ (reference sequence). A J-beta primer mix and a sample-barcoded 5' primer were used in a second PCR of roughly 6 to 12 cycles. TCRdb fed the 5' RACE reads into MiXCR, producing one record per CDR3 protein. The sample lists 600,000 to 650,000 distinct CDR3 sequences; roughly 53% were seen once. The source material was blood. The receptor comes from a man aged 55 to 70 in good health. The chain recombines TRBV7-7 with TRBJ2-4; D may be TRBD1 (6 bases). The assigned J gene may be wrong: the sequence end matches TRBJ2-5 better. The CDR3 sequence: CASSAGPTGRETQYF. In nucleotides, the CDR3 is TGTGCCAGCAGCGCCGGGCCAACAGGGCGAGAGACCCAGTACTTC.